This record concerns one T cell receptor beta chain sequence. The sample originates from a study of blood T cell repertoires in COVID-19. Study-level background: COVID-19 samples collected from the United States, Italy and Spain covered acute and convalescent phases. From T cells, B-cell-depleted T cells, or PBMCs came the material, which was cDNA or gDNA.

Per germline, CDR1 SGHAT and CDR2 FQNNGV. Trimming cost V 1 base and J 4 bases; bases outside gene matches: 8. This CDR3 has 16 amino acids. Per the study methods: Estimation of nucleated cell counts was performed using reference gene primer amplification. Generated by immunoSEQ multiplex PCR, the TCRdb table keeps only in-frame clones and is missing some. V, J and clone size are those of that table, while D and trimming were read from the DNA. Of 350,000 to 550,000 clones in the sample, more than 85% were seen once. The receptor's source is a woman in her 30s with acute or convalescent COVID-19. The V call is TRBV11-2, the J call TRBJ2-5; 8 bases line up with TRBD2. The specimen sequenced was peripheral blood. This CDR3 is CASSLGSVSGAETQYF. CDR3 DNA: TGTGCCAGCAGCTTAGGGTCGGTTAGCGGGGCAGAGACCCAGTACTTC.